This T cell receptor beta chain was recorded in a study of blood T cell repertoires in COVID-19 (dated by TCRdb to between 2020 and 2021). With regard to the full study: Recovered participants in ImmuneRACE Cohort 3 were defined as having two consecutive negative NP/OP PCR tests, clearance from a healthcare professional, or resolution of symptoms. The sample metadata nearly always contained a de-identified subject ID, COVID-19 status, age in years and sex. The collaborator samples originated in the United States, Italy and Spain and spanned the acute and convalescent phases of COVID-19. Samples were obtained from the ongoing ImmuneRACE study (first 160 participants) and from 1,254 subjects provided by 6 global collaborators. Deeply sampled blood TCRbeta repertoires from subjects exposed to, actively infected with, or recovered from COVID-19 were included in the dataset. The repertoires were made available in a free public database intended to serve as a resource for research on the immune response to SARS-CoV-2. HLA class I and class II types, where available, came from metadata supplied by the sample provider rather than from assay-based typing. The prospective study material was composed of cDNA or gDNA derived from T cells, B-cell-depleted T cells, or PBMCs.

A note on this clone: Its binding antigen is unknown. Base qualities are not provided; no much larger clone lies one nucleotide away.

TCRbeta CDR3 regions were amplified from genomic DNA using the immunoSEQ Assay, a bias-controlled multiplex PCR. In the authors' own workflow: Within the assay, amplification of reference gene primers was used to estimate how many nucleated cells each sample contained. Sequence reads were collapsed and filtered to measure the absolute abundance of every unique TCRbeta CDR3 rearrangement. For each sample, productive Simpson clonality was calculated as the square root of Simpson's diversity index over productive rearrangements. TCRdb's version of the immuneACCESS table is confined to in-frame rearrangements and falls short of the full clone set. An unresolved V gene accounts for under half of the shortfall where checked; the remainder is of unknown origin. V and J calls and clone size come straight from that table; D and trimming were deduced from the DNA. The sample contains roughly 210,000 clones, roughly 87% of them found a single time. The ten most abundant clones make up approximately 7.3% of the sample.

The full study reports these points: How much clinical and demographic metadata was included differed by source and by participant, and the metadata was provided uncurated.

Enrolling through a virtual design, the prospective study's participants ranged in age from roughly 18 to 89 years and lived across some 23 United States geographic areas. In the prospective study, cohorts were assigned on the basis of participant-reported clinical history obtained from a screening survey and a study questionnaire. Each participant in the prospective study had whole blood, serum and a nasopharyngeal or oropharyngeal swab collected by mobile phlebotomists. Additional blood draws and questionnaires over an approximately two-month period could optionally be provided by prospective study participants. Prospective study blood samples were shipped either frozen or at room temperature before DNA extraction. The cysteine opens and the phenylalanine closes a CDR3 of 15 amino acids. Only the CDR3 region is kept as DNA, spanning 45 bases read in frame from base 1.

The chain is made from TRBV21-1 and TRBJ2-2; the table assigns TRBD2, which was not confirmed against the DNA. TRBV21-1 is a recognized pseudogene. The sample taken for sequencing was PBMCs or T cells enriched from blood (not recorded which). This receptor was taken from a young man in a cohort exposed to, infected with or recovered from COVID-19 (not recorded which). The sequenced DNA is TGTGCCAGCAGCAGGAGCGGGAGGGCCCTTGGGGAGCTGTTTTTT. Translated, it reads CASSRSGRALGELFF.